The clone carrying this T cell receptor beta chain was observed a few times. The data derive from a study of blood T cell repertoires in COVID-19. Study-level information: T cells, B-cell-depleted T cells, or PBMCs provided the cDNA or gDNA that served as material.

The participants were between about 18 and 90 years old and came from under 25 US areas. Trimming took 0 bases from V and 8 from J; bases not matched to a gene: 9. Germline values: CDR1 LGHNA, CDR2 YNFKEQ. CDR3 length: 16 amino acids. Clones were read by immunoSEQ multiplex PCR, and TCRdb kept only the in-frame ones, dropping some. The data contain about 260,000 clones, around 80% of them singletons. The rearrangement links TRBV4-2 to TRBJ2-3; 9 bases fit TRBD2. The TCR originated in a young man with acute COVID-19. The sample was PBMCs or T cells enriched from blood (not recorded which). The CDR3 region is CASSQESGSGRFTQYF. The CDR3 region has the DNA TGTGCCAGCAGCCAAGAATCTGGGAGCGGGAGGTTTACGCAGTATTTT.